Listed here are 15 T cell receptor beta chains from one sample, sequenced in a study of T-cell memory formation after mild COVID-19. Via MiXCR, TCRdb re-called the 5' RACE reads, giving one row per CDR3 protein. Counted here are around 320,000 distinct CDR3 sequences, over 11% occurring once; the ten biggest clones make up roughly 23%. Specimen: PBMCs or a T cell subset sorted from them (not recorded which). These TCRs come from a man aged 18 to 35 who had mild COVID-19 (a few samples of this study predate the infection). Cell type and time point are not known.

The sample holds a few counts of this clonotype. The V gene is TRBV7-8, the J gene TRBJ1-3; no firm D call. Germline CDR1 SGHVS, CDR2 FQNEAQ. Deletions cut 8 bases from V and 0 bases from J, with 5 bases between. The CDR3 extends over 12 amino acids. CDR3 sequence reads: CASGFSGNTIYF. The CDR3 DNA sequence: TGTGCCAGCGGTTTCTCTGGAAACACCATATATTTT.

This clonotype was recorded a few times. The chain uses TRBV5-1 and TRBJ1-1; D ambiguous. Trimming cost V 4 bases and J 1 base, with 11 bases left between them. The CDR3 loop spans 14 amino acids. Germline V lookup: CDR1 SGHRS, CDR2 YFSETQ. The CDR3 bases are TGCGCCAGCAGCCCCGCACCACAGAACACTGAAGCTTTCTTT. This translates into CASSPAPQNTEAFF. Filled out from reference TRBV5-1 and TRBJ1-1, the complete variable domain reads KAGVTQTPRYLIKTRGQQVTLSCSPISGHRSVSWYQQTPGQGLQFLFEYFSETQRNKGNFPGRFSGRQFSNSRSEMNVSTLELGDSALYLCASSPAPQNTEAFFGQGTRLTVV.

The genes are TRBV9 and TRBJ2-3, with 7 bases matching TRBD2. Germline-derived CDR1 and CDR2 are SGDLS and YYNGEE. The CDR3 has 15 residues. V was clipped by 0 bases and J by 4 bases; unmatched bases: 5. This CDR3 reads CASSVGLAWSDTQYF. CDR3 sequence (DNA): TGTGCCAGCAGCGTAGGACTAGCTTGGTCAGATACGCAGTATTTT.

The chain uses TRBV2 and TRBJ2-5; TRBD2 might be the D (7 bases). The CDR3 runs to 16 residues. Germline V gene sequence: CDR1 SNHLY, CDR2 FYNNEI. V lost 6 bases, J lost 5 bases, and 22 bases lay in between. CDR3 residues: CASSDAIAGAFETQYF. As DNA, the CDR3 is TGTGCCAGCAGCGACGCCATTGCGGGGGCATTTGAGACCCAGTACTTC.

This clonotype appeared a few times. As DNA, the CDR3 is TGTGCCACCAGTGACTTTCGGGACAGGGTCGGAAATGAGCAGTTCTTC. As protein: CATSDFRDRVGNEQFF. The V and J genes are TRBV24-1 and TRBJ2-1, with 9 bases aligning to TRBD1. V dropped 4 bases and J dropped 7; count of bases not matched to a gene: 10. The CDR3 contains 16 residues. Germline V gene sequence: CDR1 KGHDR, CDR2 SFDVKD.

The chain uses TRBV18 and TRBJ2-1, with 7 positions matching TRBD1. The CDR3 totals 16 residues. CDR1 is KGHSH, CDR2 LQKENI, per germline. J was trimmed by 0 bases and V by 3 bases; bases with no gene match: 5. The CDR3 DNA sequence: TGTGCCAGCTCACCCTCCACAGGGGTCTCCTACAATGAGCAGTTCTTC. The encoded protein is CASSPSTGVSYNEQFF.

The V gene is TRBV29-1, the J gene TRBJ2-3; a possible D gene is TRBD2 (6 bases). CDR3 length: 13 amino acids. The germline V gene has CDR1 SQVTM and CDR2 ANQGSEA. The V gene lost 7 bases and the J gene lost 4 bases, with 15 bases spanning the gap. CDR3 sequence: CSAGTLTADTQYF. The CDR3 region has the DNA TGCAGCGCCGGGACTCTGACCGCAGATACGCAGTATTTT.

The chain couples TRBV20-1 to TRBJ2-5; 8 bases map to TRBD2. The CDR3 extends over 13 amino acids. From germline, CDR1 is DFQATT and CDR2 SNEGSKA (reference sequence). The V segment lost 6 bases and the J segment 3 bases; nucleotides outside the gene matches: 6. Here the CDR3 DNA reads TGCAGTGCCTGCGATAGCGGGGAAGAGACCCAGTACTTC. It encodes CSACDSGEETQYF.

This chain uses TRBV12-3 or TRBV12-4 with TRBJ2-7; TRBD1 is a possible D gene (6 bases). V shed 6 bases and J shed 2 bases, with 14 bases lying between them. This CDR3 has 14 residues. The CDR3 loop reads CASSHDTGPYEQYF. The CDR3 DNA sequence: TGTGCCAGCAGCCACGACACAGGGCCCTACGAGCAGTACTTC.

V usage is TRBV15 and J usage is TRBJ2-7; a weak D match, TRBD2 (5 bases). From germline, CDR1 is LNHNV and CDR2 YYDKDF (reference sequence). Trimming removed 0 bases from V and 2 bases from J, with 8 bases in between. This CDR3 is built from 14 residues. The CDR3 spells CATSRDPGAYEQYV. The CDR3 nucleotides are TGTGCCACCAGCAGAGATCCCGGGGCCTACGAGCAGTACGTC.

This CDR3 reads CASSYGQPNYGYTF. CDR3 coding DNA: TGTGCCAGCAGCTACGGACAGCCAAACTATGGCTACACCTTC. This chain uses TRBV7-9 with TRBJ1-2, with a tentative D call TRBD1 (6 bases). Per the germline V gene, CDR1 is SEHNR and CDR2 is FQNEAQ (reference sequence). The CDR3 spans 14 residues. V lost 4 bases, J lost 2 bases, and 11 bases lay in between.

There are a few counts of this clonotype. The chain uses TRBV3-1 and TRBJ2-2, with a possible D match to TRBD2 (6 bases). V was clipped by 6 bases and J by 3 bases, with 11 bases between them. Germline CDR1 and CDR2: LGHDT and YNNKEL (reference sequence). The CDR3 consists of 14 residues. The CDR3 reads CASRPPGDTGELFF. In DNA, the CDR3 is TGTGCCAGCAGGCCGCCGGGGGACACCGGGGAGCTGTTTTTT.

J is TRBJ2-3 and V is TRBV5-1; TRBD1 matches at 10 bases. The CDR3 covers 17 residues. Germline V gene sequence: CDR1 SGHRS, CDR2 YFSETQ. V lost 6 bases, J lost 4 bases, and 14 bases stayed unmatched. The CDR3 loop reads CASKEERTGGFADTQYF. The CDR3, as DNA: TGCGCCAGCAAAGAGGAGAGGACAGGGGGTTTCGCAGATACGCAGTATTTT.

This clonotype came up many times. The J gene is TRBJ2-4, the V gene TRBV4-3; TRBD1 is a possible D gene (6 bases). Germline V gene data show CDR1 as LGHNA and CDR2 as YSLEER. This CDR3 spans 17 amino acids. Trimming removed 4 bases at V and 0 bases at J, with 16 bases between. This CDR3 reads CASSPLAGQLAKNIQYF. CDR3 coding DNA: TGCGCCAGCAGCCCACTGGCAGGACAGCTAGCCAAAAACATTCAGTACTTC.

This clonotype was seen a few times. This chain links TRBV9 with TRBJ2-6, with D unclear. The CDR3 runs 15 residues. Trimming took off 0 bases at V and 1 base at J, with 5 bases between the two ends. CDR1 is SGDLS, CDR2 YYNGEE, per germline. The CDR3 reads CASSVVGSGANVLTF. The CDR3 region has the DNA TGTGCCAGCAGCGTAGTTGGGTCTGGGGCCAACGTCCTGACTTTC. Full variable domain (remainder filled in from reference TRBV9 and TRBJ2-6): DSGVTQTPKHLITATGQRVTLRCSPRSGDLSVYWYQQSLDQGLQFLIQYYNGEERAKGNILERFSAQQFPDLHSELNLSSLELGDSALYFCASSVVGSGANVLTFGAGSRLTVL.